This entry is about one T cell receptor beta chain. Its target is unknown. The data were obtained in a study of a mutant IDH1 vaccine in newly diagnosed glioma. Turning to the study itself: Weeks 1, 3, 5, 7, 11, 15, 19 and 23 were when patients received their eight vaccinations. The study started vaccination 4-6 weeks after radiotherapy alone, or with temozolomide cycles. General study results and limits: Pseudoprogression looked unconnected to shifts in top peripheral T cell clonotypes. Around 93% of patients showed vaccine-induced immune responses across multiple MHC alleles.

V lost 0 bases to trimming and J lost 3 bases, with 9 bases between them. Looked up from germline, CDR1 is SGDLS and CDR2 is YYNGEE. This CDR3 is 14 amino acids long. Measured with immunoSEQ multiplex PCR; TCRdb has only the in-frame clones, and not every one. The sample has about 67,000 clones; approximately 91% are singletons. Indicated time point: week 11, during vaccination. Vaccination used 300 ug of mutant IDH1 20-mer peptide per dose, with topical imiquimod. The material was PBMCs, obtained from a glioma patient whose treatment included an IDH1 peptide vaccine. The receptor comes from a man aged 35-49 years with glioma. This rearrangement joins TRBV9 to TRBJ2-5, with D uncertain. The CDR3: CASSVGWAEETQYF. CDR3 DNA: TGTGCCAGCAGCGTAGGGTGGGCAGAAGAGACCCAGTACTTC.